These 31 T cell receptor beta chains were all obtained from the same sample, sequenced in a study of CD8+ T cells in alopecia areata. The authors extracted RNA and reverse transcribed it into cDNA as the sequencing template. Profiled with immunoSEQ multiplex PCR; TCRdb holds only in-frame clones, not every one. This sample has approximately 7,600 clones, with around three fifths found just once. Treatment described: oral pan-JAK inhibitor, 5-10 mg twice daily. In alopecia areata patients, both lesional scalp punch biopsies and peripheral blood were collected. The source material was skin, sampled at week 4, from a patient treated with tofacitinib. These receptors were taken from a human donor with alopecia areata.

CDR3 sequence (DNA): TGTGCCAGCAGCTTAACTAGCGCATCCTATGGCTACACCTTC. Translating it yields CASSLTSASYGYTF. This rearrangement joins TRBV7-6 to TRBJ1-2; D unresolved. V was clipped by 2 bases and J by 4 bases, with 11 bases between them. Per germline, CDR1 SGHVS and CDR2 FNYEAQ. This CDR3 contains 14 residues.

In its sample, this clone was seen once. J is TRBJ1-2 and V is TRBV6-6; maybe TRBD1 (6 bases). This CDR3 spans 13 amino acids. In germline, CDR1 is MNHNY, CDR2 SVGAGI (reference sequence). Trimming pared 10 bases from V and 8 bases from J, leaving 20 bases between. CDR3 bases: TGTGCCACCTCCCCGGGGGCTTTAGTGGGCTACACCTTC. This sequence encodes CATSPGALVGYTF.

This chain links TRBV5-6 with TRBJ1-1; TRBD1 is a possible D gene (5 bases). Trimming left V 0 bases short and J 0 bases short, with 12 bases between. Germline-derived CDR1 and CDR2 are SGHDT and YYEEEE. This CDR3 is built from 16 residues. The CDR3 spells CASSLDLPGLNTEAFF. The DNA of the CDR3 is TGTGCCAGCAGCTTGGACCTCCCAGGGTTGAACACTGAAGCTTTCTTT.

The chain joins TRBV10-3 to TRBJ2-5; 16 bases are shared with TRBD2. The CDR3 has 18 amino acids. V dropped 3 bases and J dropped 3; count of bases not matched to a gene: 7. Per the germline V gene, CDR1 is ENHRY and CDR2 is SYGVKD. CDR3 in amino acids: CAISDSNGTSGREETQYF. Written as DNA, the CDR3 is TGTGCCATCAGTGATTCGAATGGGACTAGCGGGAGGGAAGAGACCCAGTACTTC.

About this clone itself: The junction departs from the called germline gene at one end, perhaps through a read error. Other DNA sequences within the sample encode an identical CDR3. J is TRBJ2-7 and V is TRBV10-3; 7 bases align to TRBD2. The CDR3 extends over 13 amino acids. The germline V gene encodes CDR1 ENHRY and CDR2 SYGVKD. The CDR3 nucleotides are TGTGCCTCAAGGGACTACGCAACCTACGAGCAGTACTTT. It yields the protein CASRDYATYEQYF.

In this sample, this clone turned up a few times. The gene calls are TRBV6-6 and TRBJ2-7; TRBD2 matches at 9 bases. Trimming took 4 bases from V and 9 from J; bases not matched to a gene: 16. Per germline, CDR1 MNHNY and CDR2 SVGAGI (reference sequence). CDR3 length equals 16 residues. The CDR3 sequence is CASSSLAGTVSGRQYF. The CDR3, as DNA: TGTGCCAGCAGTTCTCTAGCGGGGACCGTGTCTGGTAGGCAGTACTTC.

The rearrangement links TRBV4-3 to TRBJ2-5; 9 positions agree with TRBD1. Unmatched junction bases numbered 12, after V lost 0 bases and J lost 7 bases. Germline V gene sequence: CDR1 LGHNA, CDR2 YSLEER. The CDR3 length is 17 residues. This CDR3 reads CASSQDRDRDGWRTQYF. The CDR3 region has the DNA TGCGCCAGCAGCCAAGATCGGGACAGGGATGGTTGGAGGACCCAGTACTTC.

The rearrangement links TRBV5-1 to TRBJ2-7; maybe TRBD1 (9 bases). V lost 0 bases to trimming and J lost 6 bases, with 22 bases between them. Germline CDR1 and CDR2: SGHRS and YFSETQ. The CDR3 covers 17 residues. CDR3 in amino acids: CASSLEWGQGGGREQYF. As DNA, the CDR3 is TGCGCCAGCAGCTTGGAGTGGGGACAGGGCGGGGGGCGCGAGCAGTACTTC. Together with reference TRBV5-1 and TRBJ2-7, the CDR3 gives the full variable domain: KAGVTQTPRYLIKTRGQQVTLSCSPISGHRSVSWYQQTPGQGLQFLFEYFSETQRNKGNFPGRFSGRQFSNSRSEMNVSTLELGDSALYLCASSLEWGQGGGREQYFGPGTRLTVT.

V usage is TRBV27 and J usage is TRBJ2-1; 12 nucleotides agree with TRBD2. From germline, CDR1 is MNHEY and CDR2 SMNVEV (reference sequence). CDR3 length: 16 amino acids. J gave up 0 bases and V 3 bases, and 0 bases lay outside the gene matches. The chain's CDR3 is CASSLTSGSSYNEQFF. The CDR3 DNA follows: TGTGCCAGCAGTTTGACTAGCGGGAGCTCCTACAATGAGCAGTTCTTC.

About this clone: Given a much more abundant clone one base away, this may be a read error. The rearrangement joins TRBV29-1 to TRBJ2-2; tentatively, D is TRBD1 or TRBD2 (6 bases each). Germline V gene data show CDR1 as SQVTM and CDR2 as ANQGSEA. This CDR3 has 17 amino acids. Written as DNA, the CDR3 is TGCAGCGTTCAAGATCCAATTGAGGGGGGGAACACCGGGGAGCTGTTTTTT. This translates into CSVQDPIEGGNTGELFF.

This rearrangement joins TRBV4-3 to TRBJ2-7; 12 positions match TRBD2. V was pared by 0 bases and J by 4 bases, with 7 bases of the junction left unmatched. This CDR3 spans 17 amino acids. The germline V gene has CDR1 LGHNA and CDR2 YSLEER. The CDR3 DNA sequence: TGCGCCAGCAGCCAAGATGCCGGGACTAGCGGGTTATACGAGCAGTACTTC. Amino acid sequence: CASSQDAGTSGLYEQYF.

This clone was observed a few times. The rearrangement joins TRBV7-6 to TRBJ2-2; 8 nucleotides match TRBD1. Losses at the gene ends were 5 bases for V and 3 bases for J; bases not matched to a gene: 5. The CDR3 is made up of 15 amino acids. In germline, CDR1 is SGHVS, CDR2 FNYEAQ. For the CDR3, the DNA is TGTGCCAGCAGCCCGGGGACAGGATACACCGGGGAGCTGTTTTTT. This sequence encodes CASSPGTGYTGELFF. Supplemented by reference TRBV7-6 and TRBJ2-2, the full variable domain reads GAGVSQSPRYKVTKRGQDVALRCDPISGHVSLYWYRQALGQGPEFLTYFNYEAQQDKSGLPNDRFSAERPEGSISTLTIQRTEQRDSAMYRCASSPGTGYTGELFFGEGSRLTVL.

This clone was seen a single time. The V and J genes are TRBV6-5 and TRBJ2-1; either TRBD1 or TRBD2 may fit D (5 bases each). CDR3 length: 15 residues. V lost 6 bases and J lost 4, with 16 bases in between. Germline CDR1 and CDR2: MNHEY and SVGAGI. CDR3 sequence (DNA): TGTGCCAGCAGGAGGGGCGTCAGGCCTTACAATGAGCAGTTCTTC. Residues: CASRRGVRPYNEQFF.

The chain joins TRBV10-3 to TRBJ2-5; TRBD1 matches 10 bases. The J segment lost 5 bases and the V segment lost 5 bases, leaving 8 bases of the junction unmatched. Germline V CDR1 and CDR2: ENHRY, SYGVKD. The length of the CDR3 is 15 residues. The CDR3 reads CAISPTGGREETQYF. The DNA for the CDR3 is TGTGCCATCAGTCCGACAGGGGGCCGGGAGGAGACCCAGTACTTC.

This chain uses TRBV7-3 with TRBJ2-3; D unresolved. Germline V gene lookup returns CDR1 SGHTA and CDR2 FQGTGA. The V end lost 2 bases, the J end lost 1 base, and 10 bases lay between the germline ends. This CDR3 is 15 amino acids long. This chain's CDR3 is CASSLGGIRTDTQYF. CDR3 coding DNA: TGTGCCAGCAGCTTAGGTGGGATCCGCACAGATACGCAGTATTTT. The variable domain in full, with the rest retrieved from reference TRBV7-3 and TRBJ2-3, is GAGVSQTPSNKVTEKGKYVELRCDPISGHTALYWYRQSLGQGPEFLIYFQGTGAADDSGLPNDRFFAVRPEGSVSTLKIQRTERGDSAVYLCASSLGGIRTDTQYFGPGTRLTVL.

The chain is built from TRBV5-6 and TRBJ2-7; 7 bases are a match to TRBD1. V shed 1 base, J shed 2 bases, and the junction held 3 bases outside the gene matches. Germline V CDR1 and CDR2: SGHDT, YYEEEE. The CDR3 totals 14 residues. The CDR3 loop is CASSLTGAPYEQYF. As DNA, the CDR3 is TGTGCCAGCAGCTTGACAGGGGCCCCCTACGAGCAGTACTTC.

This sequence joins TRBV7-2 and TRBJ2-7, with TRBD2 identical over 10 bases. V lost 5 bases and J lost 10; bases outside the gene matches: 5. The length of the CDR3 is 12 residues. From germline, CDR1 is SGHTA and CDR2 FQGNSA. CDR3 nucleotide sequence: TGTGCCAGCAGCCTGACTAGCGGGCTCCAGTACTTC. This encodes CASSLTSGLQYF.

V is TRBV6-9 and J is TRBJ2-7, with TRBD2 matching 7 bases. V dropped 2 bases and J dropped 6; count of bases not matched to a gene: 19. This CDR3 comprises 18 residues. CDR1 is MNHGY, CDR2 SVAAGI, per germline. The DNA of the CDR3 is TGTGCCAGCAGTTATCGGAGGCTAGCGGAAGGCCGGGTCGCCGAGCAGTACTTC. Its translation is CASSYRRLAEGRVAEQYF.

The chain joins TRBV19 to TRBJ2-7, with D perhaps matching TRBD2 (6 bases). V lost 8 bases to trimming and J lost 2 bases, with 16 bases between them. The CDR3 contains 14 residues. Germline V gives CDR1 LNHDA, CDR2 SQIVND (reference sequence). The CDR3, as DNA: TGTGCCAGTTCTTCGGTGGGAGGCCCCTACGAGCAGTACTTC. Protein product: CASSSVGGPYEQYF.

The J gene is TRBJ1-5, the V gene TRBV2; TRBD1 aligns across 9 bases. Germline-derived CDR1 and CDR2 are SNHLY and FYNNEI. Trimming took 6 bases from V and 6 from J; bases not matched to a gene: 12. The length of the CDR3 is 16 residues. The CDR3 loop reads CASRAYRGPGSQPQHF. CDR3 nucleotides: TGTGCCAGCAGGGCCTACAGGGGGCCCGGGAGTCAGCCCCAGCATTTT. The complete variable domain, with remaining parts taken from reference TRBV2 and TRBJ1-5, reads EPEVTQTPSHQVTQMGQEVILRCVPISNHLYFYWYRQILGQKVEFLVSFYNNEISEKSEIFDDQFSVERPDGSNFTLKIRSTKLEDSAMYFCASRAYRGPGSQPQHFGDGTRLSIL.

This clone was found a few times. The rearrangement links TRBV29-1 to TRBJ2-7, with TRBD1 identical over 7 bases. Trimming took 3 bases from V and 1 from J; bases not matched to a gene: 9. From germline, CDR1 is SQVTM and CDR2 ANQGSEA. The CDR3 spans 15 residues. The CDR3 DNA follows: TGCAGCGTTGACACAGGGGTGTCACCTTCCTACGAGCAGTACTTC. Translated: CSVDTGVSPSYEQYF.

This rearrangement joins TRBV7-2 to TRBJ2-7; 10 bases align to TRBD1. Germline loops: CDR1 SGHTA, CDR2 FQGNSA. The ends lost 6 bases at V and 7 bases at J; junction bases unmatched: 15. The CDR3 loop spans 16 amino acids. In DNA form, the CDR3 reads TGTGCCAGCAGTACGGTCAGAGGGACAGGGGCTCGGGAGCAGTACTTC. Translating gives CASSTVRGTGAREQYF.

The V gene is TRBV29-1, the J gene TRBJ2-2; D is perhaps TRBD1 (6 bases). The V gene lost 5 bases and the J gene lost 5 bases, with 15 bases spanning the gap. This CDR3 has 14 amino acids. Germline V lookup: CDR1 SQVTM, CDR2 ANQGSEA. The CDR3 protein is CSVRHRTETGELFF. The CDR3 DNA follows: TGCAGCGTTCGACATAGGACAGAAACCGGGGAGCTGTTTTTT.

The chain joins TRBV5-1 to TRBJ2-5, with D possibly TRBD1 on 6 matching bases. The better agreement between TRBJ2-7 and the DNA end casts doubt on the J call. The CDR3 covers 16 residues. Per the germline V gene, CDR1 is SGHRS and CDR2 is YFSETQ. DNA for the CDR3: TGCGCCAGCAGCCTATCCGGGACACCCTTCTCCTACGAGCAGTACTTC. Translating it yields CASSLSGTPFSYEQYF.

J is TRBJ2-4 and V is TRBV7-2, with 9 bases fitting TRBD1. This CDR3 region has 15 residues. Unmatched junction bases numbered 7, after V lost 5 bases and J lost 5 bases. CDR1 and CDR2 from the germline V gene are SGHTA and FQGNSA. The CDR3 DNA sequence: TGTGCCAGCAGCCCGCGGACAGGGGCGGAAAACATTCAGTACTTC. It codes for CASSPRTGAENIQYF.

The V and J genes are TRBV27 and TRBJ1-1; D not resolved. Trimming stripped 3 bases from V and 0 bases from J, with 8 bases between. Looked up from germline, CDR1 is MNHEY and CDR2 is SMNVEV (reference sequence). The CDR3 totals 14 residues. CDR3 in DNA: TGTGCCAGCAGTTTGTTGGGGATGAACACTGAAGCTTTCTTT. This encodes CASSLLGMNTEAFF.

The rearrangement uses TRBV5-4 and TRBJ2-1; D is unclear. Germline V gene sequence: CDR1 SGHNT, CDR2 YYREEE (reference sequence). V shed 2 bases and J shed 2 bases, with 14 bases lying between them. This CDR3 spans 16 amino acids. The CDR3 reads CASSLRSFITYNEQFF. CDR3 coding DNA: TGTGCCAGCAGCTTACGCTCCTTTATAACCTACAATGAGCAGTTCTTC.

This chain joins TRBV15 and TRBJ2-2, with 9 bases lining up with TRBD1. Per germline, CDR1 LNHNV and CDR2 YYDKDF (reference sequence). The CDR3 spans 15 residues. The trim removed 5 bases at V and 3 bases at J, leaving 4 bases unmatched. The CDR3 region has the DNA TGTGCCACCAGCCTGGGACAGGGACACACCGGGGAGCTGTTTTTT. It codes for CATSLGQGHTGELFF.

V is TRBV14 and J is TRBJ2-6; TRBD1 agrees at 10 bases. The CDR3 covers 17 residues. Germline lookup yields CDR1 SGHDN and CDR2 FVKESK. V was clipped by 2 bases and J by 0 bases; unmatched bases: 1. CDR3 bases: TGTGCCAGCAGCCAACGGACAGGGGGCTCTGGGGCCAACGTCCTGACTTTC. It translates to CASSQRTGGSGANVLTF.

This clone is labeled medium-sized. This sample also contains other DNA sequences that code for the same CDR3. This chain uses TRBV19 with TRBJ2-1; D possibly corresponds to TRBD2 (7 bases). CDR1 LNHDA and CDR2 SQIVND come from the germline V gene (reference sequence). Trimming stripped 2 bases from V and 4 bases from J, with 12 bases between. There are 15 residues in the CDR3. The CDR3 sequence: CASSIKGGLYNEQFF. As DNA, the CDR3 is TGTGCCAGTAGTATAAAGGGGGGGCTTTACAATGAGCAGTTCTTC. Full variable domain (remainder filled in from reference TRBV19 and TRBJ2-1): DGGITQSPKYLFRKEGQNVTLSCEQNLNHDAMYWYRQDPGQGLRLIYYSQIVNDFQKGDIAEGYSVSREKKESFPLTVTSAQKNPTAFYLCASSIKGGLYNEQFFGPGTRLTVL.

V usage is TRBV4-2 and J usage is TRBJ2-7; 10 bases agree with TRBD2. The J segment lost 6 bases and the V segment lost 0 bases, leaving 8 bases of the junction unmatched. This CDR3 is built from 16 residues. Per the germline V gene, CDR1 is LGHNA and CDR2 is YNFKEQ. CDR3 in amino acids: CASSQDSKRGGSEQYF. The CDR3 bases are TGTGCCAGCAGCCAAGATTCGAAGCGGGGGGGCTCCGAGCAGTACTTC.